Listed below are T cell receptor beta chains from one sample, sequenced in a study of blood T cell repertoires in COVID-19. Sequenced by immunoSEQ multiplex PCR; TCRdb stores in-frame clones only, minus some. The sample shows about 350,000 clones, more than 85% of them seen only once. Sequencing was performed on PBMCs or T cells enriched from blood (not recorded which). The receptors stem from a woman younger than 45 who had recovered from COVID-19. Both conserved end residues are part of each CDR3. The order of the fields is V gene, clone size, J gene, D gene, CDR3 protein, CDR3 DNA. D genes are given only for firm matches. Expanded clones are given a class, and other clones once, few, many or no size at all.

V gene: TRBV9
clone size: .
J gene: TRBJ1-6
D gene: .
CDR3 protein: CASSTRGSPLHF
CDR3 DNA: TGTGCCAGCAGCACCCGAGGTTCACCCCTCCACTTT

V gene: TRBV4-3
clone size: .
J gene: TRBJ1-1
D gene: TRBD1
CDR3 protein: CASSQGFNRGEPEAFF
CDR3 DNA: TGCGCCAGCAGCCAAGGATTCAACAGGGGGGAGCCTGAAGCTTTCTTT

V gene: TRBV5-4
clone size: .
J gene: TRBJ1-1
D gene: .
CDR3 protein: CASRTGTPLNTEAFF
CDR3 DNA: TGTGCCAGCAGAACCGGGACACCCCTGAACACTGAAGCTTTCTTT

V gene: TRBV9
clone size: .
J gene: TRBJ2-1
D gene: TRBD1
CDR3 protein: CASSGRQGGSYNEQFF
CDR3 DNA: TGTGCCAGCAGCGGGAGACAGGGGGGCTCATACAATGAGCAGTTCTTC

V gene: TRBV19
clone size: .
J gene: TRBJ2-3
D gene: TRBD1
CDR3 protein: CASRELTGRGADTQYF
CDR3 DNA: TGTGCCAGTAGGGAACTGACAGGGCGAGGCGCAGATACGCAGTATTTT

V gene: TRBV5-4
clone size: .
J gene: TRBJ2-3
D gene: .
CDR3 protein: CASSSDREATDTQYF
CDR3 DNA: TGTGCCAGCAGTTCCGACAGGGAGGCGACAGATACGCAGTATTTT

V gene: TRBV5-4
clone size: .
J gene: TRBJ1-3
D gene: .
CDR3 protein: CASGGKGNTIYF
CDR3 DNA: TGTGCCAGCGGGGGGAAGGGAAACACCATATATTTT

V gene: TRBV5-6
clone size: .
J gene: TRBJ2-6
D gene: .
CDR3 protein: CASSPPGSGANVLTF
CDR3 DNA: TGTGCCAGCAGCCCCCCCGGCTCTGGGGCCAACGTCCTGACTTTC

V gene: TRBV27
clone size: .
J gene: TRBJ1-2
D gene: TRBD1
CDR3 protein: CASSSLDRGIYGYTF
CDR3 DNA: TGTGCCAGCAGTTCCTTGGACAGGGGGATCTATGGCTACACCTTC

V gene: TRBV2
clone size: .
J gene: TRBJ1-5
D gene: .
CDR3 protein: CASSAEPGGNQPQHF
CDR3 DNA: TGTGCCAGCAGTGCAGAACCAGGGGGCAATCAGCCCCAGCATTTT

V gene: TRBV7-2
clone size: .
J gene: TRBJ1-2
D gene: .
CDR3 protein: CASSLGSGQNYGYTF
CDR3 DNA: TGTGCCAGCAGCTTAGGGTCTGGTCAGAACTATGGCTACACCTTC

V gene: TRBV6-6
clone size: .
J gene: TRBJ1-4
D gene: .
CDR3 protein: CASRYGGTEEKLFF
CDR3 DNA: TGTGCCAGCAGGTATGGCGGGACCGAGGAAAAACTGTTTTTT

V gene: TRBV20-1
clone size: .
J gene: TRBJ1-1
D gene: .
CDR3 protein: CSGGGATEAFF
CDR3 DNA: TGCAGCGGCGGCGGAGCCACTGAAGCTTTCTTT

V gene: TRBV7-2
clone size: .
J gene: TRBJ1-1
D gene: TRBD1
CDR3 protein: CASSGDRGSEAFF
CDR3 DNA: TGTGCCAGCAGCGGGGACAGGGGATCTGAAGCTTTCTTT

V gene: TRBV27
clone size: .
J gene: TRBJ1-2
D gene: .
CDR3 protein: CASKPWGGAGDYGYTF
CDR3 DNA: TGTGCCAGCAAGCCGTGGGGGGGGGCAGGGGACTATGGCTACACCTTC

V gene: TRBV29-1
clone size: .
J gene: TRBJ1-2
D gene: .
CDR3 protein: CSVPGGLNYGYTF
CDR3 DNA: TGCAGCGTTCCCGGGGGGCTAAACTATGGCTACACCTTC

V gene: TRBV7-8
clone size: .
J gene: TRBJ1-5
D gene: TRBD1
CDR3 protein: CASSPRTGSRNQPQHF
CDR3 DNA: TGTGCCAGCAGCCCAAGGACAGGGTCCAGGAATCAGCCCCAGCATTTT

V gene: TRBV7-8
clone size: .
J gene: TRBJ1-3
D gene: .
CDR3 protein: CASSLVSSTVAGNTIYF
CDR3 DNA: TGTGCCAGCAGCTTAGTAAGTTCGACAGTCGCTGGAAACACCATATATTTT

V gene: TRBV2
clone size: .
J gene: TRBJ2-4
D gene: TRBD2
CDR3 protein: CASSETSGGAIGIQYF
CDR3 DNA: TGTGCCAGCAGTGAAACCAGCGGGGGGGCCATTGGCATTCAGTACTTC

V gene: TRBV10-3
clone size: .
J gene: TRBJ2-7
D gene: TRBD2
CDR3 protein: CAIKIGGGVNEQYF
CDR3 DNA: TGTGCCATCAAGATAGGCGGGGGGGTCAACGAGCAGTACTTC

V gene: TRBV5-1
clone size: .
J gene: TRBJ1-2
D gene: .
CDR3 protein: CASSPGPNYGYTF
CDR3 DNA: TGCGCCAGCAGCCCAGGCCCTAACTATGGCTACACCTTC

V gene: TRBV13
clone size: .
J gene: TRBJ1-2
D gene: .
CDR3 protein: CASSFGSARVYGYTF
CDR3 DNA: TGTGCCAGCAGCTTTGGATCGGCCAGGGTCTATGGCTACACCTTC

V gene: TRBV2
clone size: .
J gene: TRBJ1-6
D gene: TRBD1
CDR3 protein: CASNPRGTGTSPLHF
CDR3 DNA: TGTGCCAGCAACCCTCGAGGGACAGGGACTTCACCCCTCCACTTT

V gene: TRBV29-1
clone size: few
J gene: TRBJ1-2
D gene: TRBD1
CDR3 protein: CSVAEGATNYGYTF
CDR3 DNA: TGCAGCGTTGCCGAGGGGGCAACTAACTATGGCTACACCTTC

V gene: TRBV12-3/TRBV12-4
clone size: .
J gene: TRBJ2-7
D gene: .
CDR3 protein: CASSFYITYEQYF
CDR3 DNA: TGTGCCAGCAGTTTTTACATAACCTACGAGCAGTACTTC

V gene: TRBV15
clone size: .
J gene: TRBJ1-3
D gene: .
CDR3 protein: CATRGGQSGNTIYF
CDR3 DNA: TGTGCCACCCGTGGGGGCCAGTCTGGAAACACCATATATTTT

V gene: TRBV3-1/TRBV3-2
clone size: .
J gene: TRBJ2-1
D gene: TRBD2
CDR3 protein: CASSQDPSSGGSNEQFF
CDR3 DNA: TGTGCCAGCAGCCAAGACCCCTCCAGCGGGGGAAGCAATGAGCAGTTCTTC

V gene: TRBV5-1
clone size: many
J gene: TRBJ2-5
D gene: TRBD1
CDR3 protein: CASSEWGTAQETQYF
CDR3 DNA: TGCGCCAGCAGCGAGTGGGGGACAGCACAAGAGACCCAGTACTTC

V gene: TRBV10-3
clone size: .
J gene: TRBJ1-5
D gene: TRBD1
CDR3 protein: CAISTGQGVGPQHF
CDR3 DNA: TGTGCCATCAGTACCGGACAGGGGGTTGGTCCCCAGCATTTT

V gene: TRBV5-5
clone size: few
J gene: TRBJ1-1
D gene: .
CDR3 protein: CVSRGNTEAFF
CDR3 DNA: TGTGTGTCCAGGGGGAACACTGAAGCTTTCTTT

V gene: TRBV27
clone size: .
J gene: TRBJ2-5
D gene: .
CDR3 protein: CASSSIVSRETQYF
CDR3 DNA: TGTGCCAGCAGTTCTATTGTATCTAGGGAGACCCAGTACTTC

V gene: TRBV28
clone size: .
J gene: TRBJ1-2
D gene: TRBD1
CDR3 protein: CASRRDRGNYGYTF
CDR3 DNA: TGTGCCAGCAGACGGGACAGGGGTAACTATGGCTACACCTTC

V gene: TRBV3-1/TRBV3-2
clone size: .
J gene: TRBJ2-5
D gene: TRBD2
CDR3 protein: CASSQALAGGSGETQYF
CDR3 DNA: TGTGCCAGCAGCCAAGCGTTAGCGGGCGGATCAGGAGAGACCCAGTACTTC

V gene: TRBV19
clone size: once
J gene: TRBJ2-3
D gene: .
CDR3 protein: CASSISRFTDTQYF
CDR3 DNA: TGTGCCAGTAGTATTTCGCGATTCACAGATACGCAGTATTTT

V gene: TRBV11-2
clone size: .
J gene: TRBJ2-5
D gene: TRBD1
CDR3 protein: CASSAGQGRETQYF
CDR3 DNA: TGTGCCAGCAGCGCAGGACAGGGCCGGGAGACCCAGTACTTC

V gene: TRBV10-3
clone size: once
J gene: TRBJ2-7
D gene: TRBD2
CDR3 protein: CAISPAGGMVQQYF
CDR3 DNA: TGTGCCATCAGCCCAGCGGGGGGTATGGTACAGCAGTACTTC

V gene: TRBV2
clone size: .
J gene: TRBJ2-2
D gene: TRBD1
CDR3 protein: CASSGQGAETGELFF
CDR3 DNA: TGTGCCAGCAGTGGACAGGGGGCGGAAACCGGGGAGCTGTTTTTT

V gene: TRBV15
clone size: .
J gene: TRBJ1-5
D gene: .
CDR3 protein: CATSREGTIPFPQHF
CDR3 DNA: TGTGCCACCAGCAGAGAGGGGACAATCCCCTTCCCCCAGCATTTT

V gene: TRBV7-9
clone size: .
J gene: TRBJ1-1
D gene: TRBD1
CDR3 protein: CASSRDRFTEAFF
CDR3 DNA: TGTGCCAGCAGCCGGGACAGGTTCACTGAAGCTTTCTTT

V gene: TRBV6-5
clone size: .
J gene: TRBJ1-2
D gene: TRBD1
CDR3 protein: CASSSQGARGYTF
CDR3 DNA: TGTGCCAGCAGTTCGCAGGGGGCTCGAGGCTACACCTTC

V gene: TRBV4-3
clone size: .
J gene: TRBJ1-1
D gene: .
CDR3 protein: CASSVQLNTEAFF
CDR3 DNA: TGCGCCAGCAGCGTCCAGTTGAACACTGAAGCTTTCTTT

V gene: TRBV9
clone size: .
J gene: TRBJ2-3
D gene: TRBD2
CDR3 protein: CASSGGAGRGTDTQYF
CDR3 DNA: TGTGCCAGCAGCGGAGGGGCGGGGAGGGGAACAGATACGCAGTATTTT

V gene: TRBV20-1
clone size: few
J gene: TRBJ2-5
D gene: .
CDR3 protein: CSARDLETQYF
CDR3 DNA: TGCAGTGCTAGAGATCTTGAGACCCAGTACTTC

V gene: TRBV27
clone size: .
J gene: TRBJ1-3
D gene: .
CDR3 protein: CASSLGHSGNTIYF
CDR3 DNA: TGTGCCAGCAGTTTAGGGCACTCTGGAAACACCATATATTTT

V gene: TRBV5-8
clone size: .
J gene: TRBJ1-1
D gene: TRBD1
CDR3 protein: CASSLGQGAKNTEAFF
CDR3 DNA: TGTGCCAGCAGCTTGGGACAGGGGGCGAAGAACACTGAAGCTTTCTTT

V gene: TRBV5-1
clone size: .
J gene: TRBJ1-1
D gene: .
CDR3 protein: CASSLGTIGDTEAFF
CDR3 DNA: TGCGCCAGCAGCTTGGGGACAATAGGGGACACTGAAGCTTTCTTT

V gene: TRBV27
clone size: few
J gene: TRBJ1-6
D gene: .
CDR3 protein: CATSTGSSYNSPLHF
CDR3 DNA: TGTGCCACCAGTACAGGGAGCTCCTATAATTCACCCCTCCACTTT

V gene: TRBV27
clone size: .
J gene: TRBJ2-1
D gene: TRBD1
CDR3 protein: CASSPPDRYNEQFF
CDR3 DNA: TGTGCCAGCAGCCCGCCGGACAGGTACAATGAGCAGTTCTTC

V gene: TRBV6-1
clone size: .
J gene: TRBJ1-1
D gene: .
CDR3 protein: CASSESWMDTAAEAFF
CDR3 DNA: TGTGCCAGCAGTGAATCCTGGATGGACACTGCTGCTGAAGCTTTCTTT

V gene: TRBV5-4
clone size: .
J gene: TRBJ1-5
D gene: TRBD1
CDR3 protein: CASSVGGRGNQPQHF
CDR3 DNA: TGTGCCAGCAGCGTAGGGGGCAGGGGCAATCAGCCCCAGCATTTT

V gene: TRBV9
clone size: .
J gene: TRBJ2-1
D gene: TRBD2
CDR3 protein: CASSVATPTSGGYNEQFF
CDR3 DNA: TGTGCCAGCAGCGTAGCTACCCCGACTAGCGGGGGATACAATGAGCAGTTCTTC